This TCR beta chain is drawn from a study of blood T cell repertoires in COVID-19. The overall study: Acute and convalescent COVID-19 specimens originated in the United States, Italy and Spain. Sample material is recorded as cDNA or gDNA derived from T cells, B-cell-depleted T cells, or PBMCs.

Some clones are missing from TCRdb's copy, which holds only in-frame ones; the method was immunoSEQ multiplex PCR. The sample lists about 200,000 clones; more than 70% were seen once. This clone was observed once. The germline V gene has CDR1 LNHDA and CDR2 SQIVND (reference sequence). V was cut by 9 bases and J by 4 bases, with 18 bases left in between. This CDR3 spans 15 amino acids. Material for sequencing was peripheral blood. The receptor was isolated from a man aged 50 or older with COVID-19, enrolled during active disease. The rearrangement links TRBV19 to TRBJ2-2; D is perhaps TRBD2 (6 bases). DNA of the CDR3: TGTGCCAGCACCCAACTAGCCTCAGCCACCGGGGAGCTGTTTTTT. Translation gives CASTQLASATGELFF.